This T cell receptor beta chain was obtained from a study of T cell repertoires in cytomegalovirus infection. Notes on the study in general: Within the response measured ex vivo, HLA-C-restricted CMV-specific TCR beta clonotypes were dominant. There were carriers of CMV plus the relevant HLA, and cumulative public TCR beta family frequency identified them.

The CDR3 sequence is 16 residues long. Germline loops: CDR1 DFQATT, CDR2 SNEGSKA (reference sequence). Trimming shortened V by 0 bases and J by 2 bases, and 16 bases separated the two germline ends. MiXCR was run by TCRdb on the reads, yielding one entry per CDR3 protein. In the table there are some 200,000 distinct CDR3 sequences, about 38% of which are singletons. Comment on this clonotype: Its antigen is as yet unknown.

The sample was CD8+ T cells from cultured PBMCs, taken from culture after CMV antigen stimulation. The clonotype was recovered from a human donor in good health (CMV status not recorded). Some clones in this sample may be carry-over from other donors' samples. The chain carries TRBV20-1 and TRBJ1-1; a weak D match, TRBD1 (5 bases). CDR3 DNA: TGCAGTGCTAGAGAGGTATGGGGCGACATTAACACTGAAGCTTTCTTT. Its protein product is CSAREVWGDINTEAFF.